The 25 T cell receptor beta chains below all came from one sample that was sequenced in a study of shared clonotypes between healthy human individuals. This table comes from immunoSEQ multiplex PCR, and its TCRdb copy is limited to in-frame clones, with some not included. The table includes about 2 million clones, approximately 94% detected once. CD8 cells classed as naive were CD45RO-negative and positively selected for CCR7, excluding terminally differentiated effector memory CD45RA+ cells. The sample taken for sequencing was naive CD8+ T cells sorted from blood. The receptors were gathered from a young man in good health.

The gene calls are TRBV9 and TRBJ2-2; perhaps TRBD2 as D (6 bases). V lost 2 bases to trimming and J lost 8 bases, with 19 bases between them. Looked up from germline, CDR1 is SGDLS and CDR2 is YYNGEE. The CDR3 has 16 amino acids. CDR3 region: CASSVSRRAALGELFF. The CDR3 region has the DNA TGTGCCAGCAGCGTTAGCAGGAGGGCGGCCTTGGGGGAGCTGTTTTTT.

V usage is TRBV7-9 and J usage is TRBJ2-7; 9 nucleotides align to TRBD2. The CDR3 is 15 residues long. V shed 1 base, J shed 4 bases, and the junction held 5 bases outside the gene matches. Germline V gene sequence: CDR1 SEHNR, CDR2 FQNEAQ (reference sequence). In DNA form, the CDR3 reads TGTGCCAGCAGCTTAGGAGTTAGCGGGGGTTACGAGCAGTACTTC. As protein: CASSLGVSGGYEQYF.

V usage is TRBV27 and J usage is TRBJ2-1; D is unresolved. Germline V gene lookup returns CDR1 MNHEY and CDR2 SMNVEV (reference sequence). The CDR3 contains 15 residues. V lost 6 bases and J 8 bases, leaving 20 bases between the germline ends. CDR3 nucleotides: TGTGCCAGCAGCCAGAAAACCCCTGCTTGGGATGAGCAGTTCTTC. This encodes CASSQKTPAWDEQFF.

The chain is built from TRBV19 and TRBJ2-1; possibly TRBD1 for D (6 bases). The CDR3 runs 14 residues. V was cut by 3 bases and J by 7 bases, with 13 bases left in between. The germline gives CDR1 LNHDA, CDR2 SQIVND (reference sequence). CDR3 loop: CASSMIWGPNEQFF. The CDR3 bases are TGTGCCAGTAGTATGATCTGGGGGCCTAATGAGCAGTTCTTC.

The chain employs TRBV7-9 and TRBJ2-3, with 10 nucleotides matching TRBD2. The CDR3 runs 17 residues. Germline V gene sequence: CDR1 SEHNR, CDR2 FQNEAQ (reference sequence). Losses at the gene ends were 2 bases for V and 2 bases for J; bases not matched to a gene: 7. CDR3 sequence: CASSLRIAGGTTDTQYF. The CDR3 bases are TGTGCCAGCAGCTTAAGGATAGCGGGAGGCACCACAGATACGCAGTATTTT.

The chain couples TRBV27 to TRBJ1-4, with 7 bases identical to TRBD1. The CDR3 has 13 amino acids. V shed 8 bases and J 1 base; nucleotides not matched to a gene: 1. Germline values: CDR1 MNHEY, CDR2 SMNVEV (reference sequence). The CDR3 nucleotides are TGTGCCAGCCAGGGGGTAACTAATGAAAAACTGTTTTTT. This translates into CASQGVTNEKLFF.

This clone showed up just once. At the DNA level, this CDR3 is encoded by other sequences in the same sample as well. V is TRBV30 and J is TRBJ2-7; no clear D. CDR3 size: 13 residues. Between the trimmed V and J ends, which lost 0 bases and 4 bases, there was a span of 10 bases. CDR1 and CDR2 from the germline V gene are GTSNPN and SVGIG (reference sequence). The CDR3: CAWSVGGAYEQYF. For the CDR3, the DNA is TGTGCCTGGAGTGTAGGTGGTGCGTACGAGCAGTACTTC.

V usage is TRBV5-4 and J usage is TRBJ2-7; D ambiguous. Trimming left V 3 bases short and J 1 base short, with 17 bases between. Germline assignment: CDR1 SGHNT and CDR2 YYREEE (reference sequence). The CDR3 is 16 amino acids. CDR3 region: CASSWPVAEKSYEQYF. CDR3 nucleotides: TGTGCCAGCAGCTGGCCGGTGGCGGAGAAATCCTACGAGCAGTACTTC. The whole variable domain, remainder taken from reference TRBV5-4 and TRBJ2-7, is ETGVTQSPTHLIKTRGQQVTLRCSSQSGHNTVSWYQQALGQGPQFIFQYYREEENGRGNFPPRFSGLQFPNYSSELNVNALELDDSALYLCASSWPVAEKSYEQYFGPGTRLTVT.

This clone came up once. The chain carries TRBV27 and TRBJ1-4; D gene ambiguous. V was shortened by 5 bases and J by 1 base, with 17 bases between the two germline ends. CDR3 length equals 17 residues. Germline V gives CDR1 MNHEY, CDR2 SMNVEV (reference sequence). The CDR3 region has the DNA TGTGCCAGCAGTCTCCTCCCTGTGCGGGGAACTAATGAAAAACTGTTTTTT. It codes for CASSLLPVRGTNEKLFF.

Worth noting for this clone: Different DNA sequences within this sample yield the same CDR3. The chain couples TRBV27 to TRBJ2-2; the D is unclear. Germline CDR1 is MNHEY and CDR2 is SMNVEV (reference sequence). The CDR3 has 12 amino acids. V shed 3 bases and J shed 5 bases, with 4 bases lying between them. CDR3 sequence (DNA): TGTGCCAGCAGTTTTGGTACCGGGGAGCTGTTTTTT. Its protein is CASSFGTGELFF.

In its sample, this clone was seen once. The chain employs TRBV2 and TRBJ2-7; D is unresolved. V shed 6 bases and J shed 7 bases, with 19 bases lying between them. Germline V lookup: CDR1 SNHLY, CDR2 FYNNEI. The CDR3 has 14 residues. CDR3 nucleotide sequence: TGTGCCAGCAGAATGACTCCCACCCTTCGGGAGCAGTACTTC. Translation gives CASRMTPTLREQYF.

The V gene is TRBV5-4, the J gene TRBJ2-2, with TRBD2 identical over 8 bases. CDR1 and CDR2 (germline): SGHNT, YYREEE (reference sequence). The V segment lost 4 bases and the J segment 0 bases; nucleotides outside the gene matches: 5. The CDR3 length is 16 residues. The CDR3: CASSTEAGANTGELFF. Written as DNA, the CDR3 is TGTGCCAGCAGCACGGAAGCGGGAGCGAACACCGGGGAGCTGTTTTTT.

The V gene is TRBV13, the J gene TRBJ2-5; perhaps TRBD2 as D (6 bases). Germline V gene lookup returns CDR1 PRHDT and CDR2 FYEKMQ (reference sequence). Trimming removed 3 bases from V and 2 bases from J, with 10 bases in between. The CDR3 is made up of 14 amino acids. CDR3 amino acids: CASSLNGGQETQYF. In nucleotides, the CDR3 is TGTGCCAGCAGCTTGAATGGGGGGCAAGAGACCCAGTACTTC.

The J gene is TRBJ2-1, the V gene TRBV4-3; TRBD2 matches at 7 bases. The V and J ends lost 0 bases and 15 bases, in that order; junction bases with no gene match: 8. This CDR3 contains 13 residues. Looked up from germline, CDR1 is LGHNA and CDR2 is YSLEER. DNA of the CDR3: TGCGCCAGCAGCCAAGACGCAAGCGGGATCCCGTTCTTC. It specifies CASSQDASGIPFF.

The rearrangement links TRBV7-2 to TRBJ2-7, with 8 positions matching TRBD1. CDR1 SGHTA and CDR2 FQGNSA come from the germline V gene. V shed 3 bases and J 6 bases; nucleotides not matched to a gene: 4. This CDR3 region has 13 residues. In DNA, the CDR3 is TGTGCCAGCAGCTTGATGGGGACAGGCGAGCAGTACTTC. It yields the protein CASSLMGTGEQYF.

V gene TRBV7-9 combines with J gene TRBJ2-1; 15 bases agree with TRBD2. The CDR3 consists of 19 residues. Germline V lookup: CDR1 SEHNR, CDR2 FQNEAQ (reference sequence). J was trimmed by 10 bases and V by 4 bases; bases with no gene match: 17. CDR3: CASSSSSGTSGRFTGEQFF. DNA for the CDR3: TGTGCCAGCAGCTCCTCCTCCGGGACTAGCGGGAGGTTTACAGGCGAGCAGTTCTTC.

V gene TRBV9 combines with J gene TRBJ2-1, with TRBD1 matching over 7 bases. This CDR3 is 16 amino acids long. V shed 0 bases and J 0 bases; nucleotides not matched to a gene: 3. Germline V gene data show CDR1 as SGDLS and CDR2 as YYNGEE. The CDR3 loop reads CASSVEGALSYNEQFF. The CDR3 DNA follows: TGTGCCAGCAGCGTAGAGGGGGCCCTCTCCTACAATGAGCAGTTCTTC.

The rearrangement uses TRBV29-1 and TRBJ1-2, with D unresolved. The CDR3 extends over 11 amino acids. Germline assignment: CDR1 SQVTM and CDR2 ANQGSEA. V was clipped by 4 bases and J by 4 bases, with 7 bases between them. The DNA of the CDR3 is TGCAGCGTTGTAACGGTCTATGGCTACACCTTC. This gives the protein CSVVTVYGYTF.

J is TRBJ2-3 and V is TRBV9, with 7 positions matching TRBD2. Germline V gene data show CDR1 as SGDLS and CDR2 as YYNGEE. Trimming took 4 bases from V and 0 from J; bases not matched to a gene: 5. CDR3 size: 15 residues. For the CDR3, the DNA is TGTGCCAGCAGCTGGGAGGGAGTCAGCACAGATACGCAGTATTTT. It translates to CASSWEGVSTDTQYF.

V gene TRBV7-9 combines with J gene TRBJ2-5; maybe TRBD1 (5 bases). This CDR3 comprises 15 residues. Germline V CDR1 and CDR2: SEHNR, FQNEAQ (reference sequence). The V gene lost 1 base and the J gene lost 5 bases, with 14 bases spanning the gap. The CDR3 loop is CASSLVRQLGETQYF. As DNA, the CDR3 is TGTGCCAGCAGCTTAGTTAGACAGCTCGGCGAGACCCAGTACTTC.

Notes on this clone: The sample contains more than one DNA sequence encoding this CDR3. V is TRBV4-1 and J is TRBJ2-7; no firm D call. CDR3 length: 13 amino acids. V shed 4 bases and J shed 1 base, with 8 bases lying between them. Germline V gives CDR1 MGHRA, CDR2 YSYEKL. CDR3 sequence (DNA): TGCGCCAGCAGCCGGACGGAGTCCTACGAGCAGTACTTC. This translates into CASSRTESYEQYF.

V is TRBV6-6 and J is TRBJ1-6, with D possibly matching TRBD1 (6 bases). The CDR3 totals 15 residues. V lost 2 bases to trimming and J lost 7 bases, with 12 bases between them. Germline assignment: CDR1 MNHNY and CDR2 SVGAGI (reference sequence). CDR3 nucleotide sequence: TGTGCCAGCAGTTACGTCCCTACAGGGAATTCACCCCTCCACTTT. As protein: CASSYVPTGNSPLHF.

V usage is TRBV6-5 and J usage is TRBJ2-7; the D call may be TRBD1 or TRBD2 (5 bases each). The germline V and J ends were trimmed by 2 bases and 3 bases, with 11 bases remaining between them. The CDR3 is 14 residues long. Germline CDR1 is MNHEY and CDR2 is SVGAGI. This chain's CDR3 is CASSYGGEGYEQYF. The CDR3 nucleotides are TGTGCCAGCAGTTACGGGGGAGAGGGCTACGAGCAGTACTTC.

The chain is built from TRBV11-2 and TRBJ2-7, with 12 bases lining up with TRBD1. Trimming removed 4 bases from V and 5 bases from J; junction bases left unmatched: 9. The CDR3 spans 16 residues. Germline lookup yields CDR1 SGHAT and CDR2 FQNNGV. The CDR3 coding sequence is TGTGCCAGCAGCTCCTATCTCGGGACAGGGGGCGACGAGCAGTACTTC. Protein: CASSSYLGTGGDEQYF.

This clone was detected once. This chain uses TRBV5-6 with TRBJ1-5, with D unclear. Germline CDR1 SGHDT, CDR2 YYEEEE. The CDR3 runs 13 residues. V gave up 5 bases and J gave up 0 bases, with 6 bases separating them. CDR3 DNA: TGTGCCAGCAGTTCCGATAGCAATCAGCCCCAGCATTTT. Amino acids: CASSSDSNQPQHF.